These 15 T cell receptor beta chains were all obtained from the same sample, sequenced in a study of identical twins. TCRdb used MiXCR to reprocess the 5' RACE reads, holding one entry per CDR3 protein. This sample has approximately 220,000 distinct CDR3 sequences, with 9.4% found just once. The sample taken for sequencing was memory (CD45RO+) T cells sorted from blood. These receptors were obtained from a woman aged 18-29 years in good health.

This clonotype was seen at least ten times. V gene TRBV29-1 combines with J gene TRBJ2-2; possible D gene TRBD2, 6 bases. Trimming took off 7 bases at V and 2 bases at J, with 11 bases between the two ends. The germline CDR1 and CDR2 sequences are SQVTM and ANQGSEA. CDR3 length equals 13 residues. The CDR3 DNA is TGCAGCGGTGGAGGGGCAAACACCGGGGAGCTGTTTTTT. It encodes CSGGGANTGELFF.

This chain uses TRBV7-9 with TRBJ2-2, with 9 bases fitting TRBD2. This CDR3 has 16 amino acids. The germline CDR1 and CDR2 sequences are SEHNR and FQNEAQ (reference sequence). Germline trimming cut 4 bases from V and 6 bases from J; bases unmatched to any gene: 9. The CDR3 spells CASSSLSGSWAGELFF. CDR3 coding DNA: TGTGCCAGCAGCTCCCTTAGCGGGAGTTGGGCCGGGGAGCTGTTTTTT.

This clonotype turned up a few times. This chain joins TRBV5-1 and TRBJ1-1, with D unclear. The germline CDR1 and CDR2 sequences are SGHRS and YFSETQ. This CDR3 is 12 amino acids long. Trimming stripped 4 bases from V and 10 bases from J, with 14 bases between. As DNA, the CDR3 is TGCGCCAGCAGCCCAGGAGGAGGGCCAGCTTTCTTT. This translates into CASSPGGGPAFF.

There are many counts of this clonotype. This rearrangement joins TRBV28 to TRBJ1-1; 7 bases fit TRBD1. This CDR3 spans 15 amino acids. V shed 3 bases and J 1 base; nucleotides not matched to a gene: 5. In germline, CDR1 is MDHEN, CDR2 SYDVKM. This CDR3 is CASSLTGFGNTEAFF. CDR3 nucleotides: TGTGCCAGCAGTTTGACAGGGTTTGGGAACACTGAAGCTTTCTTT.

The gene calls are TRBV20-1 and TRBJ2-5; 7 bases are a match to TRBD2. This CDR3 region has 13 residues. Germline V lookup: CDR1 DFQATT, CDR2 SNEGSKA (reference sequence). V trimming: 6 bases; J trimming: 3 bases; junction bases outside the gene matches: 7. CDR3 protein: CSAIGLVKETQYF. The CDR3 nucleotides are TGCAGTGCAATTGGACTAGTTAAAGAGACCCAGTACTTC.

This clonotype was picked up many times. The V call is TRBV7-2, the J call TRBJ2-5; D call uncertain. Trimming took 3 bases from V and 4 from J, leaving 6 bases between them. The V gene's germline CDR1 is SGHTA and CDR2 FQGNSA. This CDR3 has 12 amino acids. In nucleotides, the CDR3 is TGTGCCAGCAGCTTGGCCCGAGAGACCCAGTACTTC. This encodes CASSLARETQYF. Based on the CDR3 plus reference TRBV7-2 and TRBJ2-5, the full variable domain is GAGVSQSPSNKVTEKGKDVELRCDPISGHTALYWYRQSLGQGLEFLIYFQGNSAPDKSGLPSDRFSAERTGGSVSTLTIQRTQQEDSAVYLCASSLARETQYFGPGTRLLVL.

The V gene is TRBV19, the J gene TRBJ2-6, with unresolved D. Germline V CDR1 and CDR2: LNHDA, SQIVND (reference sequence). The V end was cut by 5 bases, the J end by 0 bases, with 17 bases between. CDR3 length: 18 amino acids. This chain's CDR3 is CASSPRTVDVSGANVLTF. In nucleotides, the CDR3 is TGTGCCAGTAGTCCCCGGACCGTGGACGTCTCTGGGGCCAACGTCCTGACTTTC.

This clonotype came up a few times. This chain links TRBV11-2 with TRBJ2-7; weak D call: TRBD2 (5 bases). The length of the CDR3 is 17 residues. V lost 1 base and J 0 bases, leaving 16 bases between the germline ends. CDR1 is SGHAT and CDR2 is FQNNGV in the germline V gene. The CDR3 region has the DNA TGTGCCAGCAGCTTAGTTTTGGGCGGGCCGAGCTCCTACGAGCAGTACTTC. This codes for CASSLVLGGPSSYEQYF.

In its sample, this clonotype is medium-sized. The chain uses TRBV11-2 and TRBJ2-7, with D perhaps matching TRBD1 or TRBD2 (5 bases each). The CDR3 loop spans 17 amino acids. In germline, CDR1 is SGHAT, CDR2 FQNNGV. V lost 0 bases and J 3 bases, leaving 18 bases between the germline ends. The CDR3 bases are TGTGCCAGCAGCTTAGATTGGGTTTACGGGACCGACTACGAGCAGTACTTC. Translated: CASSLDWVYGTDYEQYF. Complete variable domain (other parts from reference TRBV11-2 and TRBJ2-7): EAGVAQSPRYKIIEKRQSVAFWCNPISGHATLYWYQQILGQGPKLLIQFQNNGVVDDSQLPKDRFSAERLKGVDSTLKIQPAKLEDSAVYLCASSLDWVYGTDYEQYFGPGTRLTVT.

The table lists this clonotype with a few counts. The chain uses TRBV7-9 and TRBJ1-1; D uncertain. V was clipped by 5 bases and J by 0 bases, with 10 bases between them. The CDR3 contains 14 residues. Looked up from germline, CDR1 is SEHNR and CDR2 is FQNEAQ (reference sequence). The CDR3 DNA reads as TGTGCCAGCAGCCTTCTTAGTCTGAACACTGAAGCTTTCTTT. Residues: CASSLLSLNTEAFF. The whole variable domain, remainder taken from reference TRBV7-9 and TRBJ1-1, is DTGVSQNPRHKITKRGQNVTFRCDPISEHNRLYWYRQTLGQGPEFLTYFQNEAQLEKSRLLSDRFSAERPKGSFSTLEIQRTEQGDSAMYLCASSLLSLNTEAFFGQGTRLTVV.

The chain joins TRBV14 to TRBJ2-6, with D hard to call. V was shortened by 1 base and J by 2 bases, with 6 bases between the two germline ends. Germline values: CDR1 SGHDN, CDR2 FVKESK. CDR3 length: 15 residues. The CDR3 coding sequence is TGTGCCAGCAGCCAAGGAGGTGCTGGGGCCAACGTCCTGACTTTC. This gives the protein CASSQGGAGANVLTF.

This chain's CDR3 is CASSLSPPYEQYF. The CDR3 DNA sequence: TGTGCCAGCAGTCTATCCCCCCCCTACGAGCAGTACTTC. The chain combines TRBV6-2 or TRBV6-3 with TRBJ2-7, with D unclear. Germline assignment: CDR1 MNHEY and CDR2 SVGEGT. V lost 5 bases and J 2 bases, leaving 10 bases between the germline ends. The CDR3 extends over 13 amino acids.

CDR3 residues: CASSFQPAGELFF. CDR3 coding DNA: TGCGCCAGCAGCTTCCAGCCGGCCGGGGAGCTGTTTTTT. This sequence joins TRBV5-1 and TRBJ2-2; D call uncertain. Germline V gives CDR1 SGHRS, CDR2 YFSETQ. Trimming left V 2 bases short and J 6 bases short, with 8 bases between. CDR3 size: 13 residues.

The rearrangement uses TRBV4-2 and TRBJ2-2; 10 bases are a match to TRBD1. The CDR3 sequence is 18 residues long. V gave up 4 bases and J gave up 5 bases; unmatched junction bases: 13. Germline V gene lookup returns CDR1 LGHNA and CDR2 YNFKEQ. The CDR3 DNA reads as TGTGCCAGCAGCCCCGCGAAGACAGGGGGCAGGAGAACCGGGGAGCTGTTTTTT. Translated, it gives CASSPAKTGGRRTGELFF.

This clonotype showed up many times. The CDR3 sequence: CAISGEDTQYF. The CDR3 DNA follows: TGTGCCATCAGTGGAGAGGATACGCAGTATTTT. V gene TRBV10-3 combines with J gene TRBJ2-3, with D hard to call. Trimming stripped 4 bases from V and 6 bases from J, with 5 bases between. The CDR3 totals 11 residues. CDR1 is ENHRY, CDR2 SYGVKD, per germline.